This T cell receptor beta chain derives from a study of tumor and adjacent non-tumor tissue in lung cancer. Background on the study: Aged about 30 to 76 years, patients included 10 men and a few women with stage I to III disease. Each sample yielded around 4 million productive TCRbeta reads on average. Findings and limits, study-wide: Top 100 clones took a larger repertoire share in normal lung. Significantly higher TCR diversity was found in tumor than normal lung.

RNA was extracted from bulk tissue without any cell sorting. On this clonotype: Its antigen is as yet unknown. A much larger clone is a single base away; this may be a read error.

The library came from three nested PCR rounds adapted from ARM-PCR protocols. One entry per CDR3 protein, called by TCRdb with MiXCR from the multiplex PCR reads. The sample lists some 80,000 distinct CDR3 sequences, 72% seen once, with about 9.2% in the top ten. The trim removed 7 bases at V and 0 bases at J, leaving 11 bases unmatched. The CDR3 contains 15 residues. Germline assignment: CDR1 GTSNPN and CDR2 SVGIG (reference sequence). Sequences were obtained from lung tumor tissue. J is TRBJ1-1 and V is TRBV30; 7 nucleotides agree with TRBD1. The TCR sequence derives from a woman in her thirties or forties with non-small cell lung cancer. The CDR3: CALARGFSMNTEAFF. CDR3 DNA sequence: TGTGCCTTGGCCAGGGGGTTCTCAATGAACACTGAAGCTTTCTTT. The variable domain in full, completed from reference TRBV30 and TRBJ1-1, reads SQTIHQWPATLVQPVGSPLSLECTVEGTSNPNLYWYRQAAGRGLQLLFYSVGIGQISSEVPQNLSASRPQDRQFILSSKKLLLSDSGFYLCALARGFSMNTEAFFGQGTRLTVV.